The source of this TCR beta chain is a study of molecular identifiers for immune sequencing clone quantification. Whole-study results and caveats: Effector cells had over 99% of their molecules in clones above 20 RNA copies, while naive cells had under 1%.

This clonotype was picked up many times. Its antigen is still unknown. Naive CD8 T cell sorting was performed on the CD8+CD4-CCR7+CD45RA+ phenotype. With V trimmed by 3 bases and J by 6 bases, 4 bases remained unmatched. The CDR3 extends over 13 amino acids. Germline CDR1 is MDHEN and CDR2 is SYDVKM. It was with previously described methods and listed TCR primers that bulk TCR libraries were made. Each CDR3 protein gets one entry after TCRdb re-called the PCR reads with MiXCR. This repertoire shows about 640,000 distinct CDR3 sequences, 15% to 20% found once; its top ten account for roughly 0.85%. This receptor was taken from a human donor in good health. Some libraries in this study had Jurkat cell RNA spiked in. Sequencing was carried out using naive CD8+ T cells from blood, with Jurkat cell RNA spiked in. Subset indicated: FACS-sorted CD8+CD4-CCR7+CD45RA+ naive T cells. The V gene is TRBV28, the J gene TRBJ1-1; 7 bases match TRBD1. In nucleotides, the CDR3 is TGTGCCAGCAGTTTGACAGGGCAGTCTGAAGCTTTCTTT. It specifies CASSLTGQSEAFF.